This T cell receptor beta chain originates from a study of T cell repertoires in cytomegalovirus infection. Study at large: Newly reported HLA-C-restricted and thoroughly characterized HLA-B-restricted CMV epitopes were employed. CMV infection plus the matching HLA type was flagged by public TCR beta signatures.

TCRdb re-derived calls from the reads in MiXCR, one entry per CDR3 protein. This table has 300,000 to 400,000 distinct CDR3 sequences, 25% to 30% appearing once. This clonotype occurred a few times. The antigen is not known. This clonotype was sampled from a human donor in good health (CMV status not recorded). Some clones in this sample may be carry-over from other donors' samples. This sample comprised cultured PBMCs, obtained from culture after CMV antigen stimulation.

The CDR3 region is CAVQGESNYGYTF. DNA for the CDR3: TGTGCCGTTCAGGGGGAATCTAACTATGGCTACACCTTC. The V gene is TRBV10-3, the J gene TRBJ1-2; TRBD1 matches at 7 bases. The CDR3 consists of 13 residues. V lost 11 bases to trimming and J lost 0 bases; unmatched junction nucleotides: 6. CDR1 is ENHRY and CDR2 is SYGVKD in the germline V gene.